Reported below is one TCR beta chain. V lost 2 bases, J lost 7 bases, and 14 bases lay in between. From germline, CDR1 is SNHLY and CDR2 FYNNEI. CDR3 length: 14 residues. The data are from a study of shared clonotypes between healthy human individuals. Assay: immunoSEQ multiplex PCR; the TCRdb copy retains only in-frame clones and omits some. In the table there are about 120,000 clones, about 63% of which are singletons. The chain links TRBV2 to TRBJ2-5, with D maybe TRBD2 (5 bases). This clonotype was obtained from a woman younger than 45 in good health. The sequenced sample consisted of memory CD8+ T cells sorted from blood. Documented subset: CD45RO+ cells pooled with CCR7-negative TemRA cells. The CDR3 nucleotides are TGTGCCAGCAGTGAAAGCAATAGCGACGCGACCCAGTACTTC. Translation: CASSESNSDATQYF.